This T cell receptor beta chain was sequenced during a study of PD-1 blockade in classical Hodgkin lymphoma. Overall study findings and caveats: Patients with an early start, nivolumab under 1 year after ASCT, were excluded.

Brentuximab vedotin exposure varied among the patients, all of whom had relapsed after autologous stem cell transplantation. About this clone: No antigen is known for it.

Generated by immunoSEQ multiplex PCR, the TCRdb table keeps only in-frame clones and is missing some. The sample includes 20,000 to 30,000 clones, 86% of them seen just once. Sample: peripheral blood mononuclear cells (PBMCs), taken at baseline. This clonotype originated in a human donor with classical Hodgkin lymphoma.

The chain's CDR3 is CASSLIPATGVAQYF. The DNA for the CDR3 is TGTGCCAGCAGCTTAATTCCAGCGACGGGGGTGGCCCAGTACTTC. The rearrangement joins TRBV7-9 to TRBJ2-5; weak D call: TRBD2 (6 bases). Germline V gene lookup returns CDR1 SEHNR and CDR2 FQNEAQ (reference sequence). Trimming took off 2 bases at V and 9 bases at J, with 19 bases between the two ends. The CDR3 runs 15 residues.